This T cell receptor (beta chain) was profiled in a study of T-cell reconstitution after alpha-beta-depleted transplantation in children. Study outcomes and limitations: T cells produced anew were the main source of T-cell counts and diversity one year after transplant. It was surviving recipient T cells and thymic progenitors that gave some patients high TCRbeta diversity at day 60.

Unique molecular identifiers were used to barcode this TCRbeta library. TCRdb fed the PCR reads into MiXCR, producing one record per CDR3 protein. The sample holds 250,000 to 300,000 distinct CDR3 sequences; 6% to 10% are singletons and the top ten take approximately 9.6%. Details on this clonotype: What it recognizes is unknown.

V dropped 4 bases and J dropped 4; count of bases not matched to a gene: 6. The CDR3 runs to 16 residues. Germline CDR1 and CDR2: ENHRY and SYGVKD. This sample comprised peripheral blood, obtained 360 days after TCRalphabeta/CD19-depleted stem cell transplant. This receptor was obtained from a female patient aged 2 to 10 who had a stem cell transplant for Fanconi anemia, so the T cells may come from the graft donor. The V gene is TRBV10-3, the J gene TRBJ2-2, with 10 bases fitting TRBD1. The DNA of the CDR3 is TGTGCCATCAGTGTGACCGGGACAGGGGCCACCGGGGAGCTGTTTTTT. It translates to CAISVTGTGATGELFF.